The following is a T cell receptor beta chain sequence with its context. Its antigen is not identified. The protocol was immunoSEQ multiplex PCR, while the TCRdb copy is restricted to in-frame clones and leaves out a portion. The sample shows tens of thousands of clones, about 80% of them seen only once. The CDR3 spans 14 residues. CDR1 and CDR2 (germline): MNHNS, SASEGT. With 7 bases clipped from V and 5 bases from J, the junction kept 8 bases outside the gene matches. The data stem from a study of T cells in narcolepsy. About the study: Healthy controls were enrolled alongside patients with narcolepsy type 1 or type 2.

Overall study results and limits: No autoreactive T cell clone sequences appeared in some memory CD4+ repertoires. Comparing one patient's CSF and blood CD4+ clonotypes highlighted HCRT- and TRIB2-specific autoreactive clonotypes. Reportedly, autoreactive clonotypes were serially detected in patients' blood but not controls'.

The genes are TRBV6-1 and TRBJ2-4, with 7 bases aligning to TRBD1. This clonotype originated in a human donor with narcolepsy. The sample comprised CD45RA- memory CD4+ T cells from PBMCs. The CDR3 DNA is TGTGCCAGCACCTCGTATACAGGGGAAAACATTCAGTACTTC. Translating gives CASTSYTGENIQYF.